The entry below describes one T cell receptor beta chain. Antigen unknown. The authors ran a second PCR of 7 to 11 cycles using a sample-barcoded 5' primer and a J-beta primer mix. Unique molecular identifiers of 12 random nucleotides labeled each cDNA. TCRdb analysed the 5' RACE reads with MiXCR anew, one entry per CDR3 protein. The repertoire has 1,500,000 or so distinct CDR3 sequences, roughly 60% of them found once; the top ten carry over 5.5%. These data come from a study of blood T cells in healthy people across ages. Notes on the study in general: Estimates based on one million T cells were treated as lower bounds. Long-lived donors carried more naive CD4+ cells and greater diversity than aged donors. It was not possible, with unsorted PBMCs, to conclusively compare naive and antigen-experienced cells.

The CDR3 is made up of 15 amino acids. Germline CDR1 reads DFQATT; CDR2 reads SNEGSKA (reference sequence). V lost 0 bases to trimming and J lost 11 bases, with 22 bases between them. This chain uses TRBV20-1 with TRBJ2-5, with D possibly being TRBD1 or TRBD2 (5 bases each). Sequenced material: blood. This clonotype originated in a man younger than 30 in good health. The CDR3 coding sequence is TGCAGTGCTAGAGATATTGAGGGGAAATCCAATGAGCAGTACTTC. It specifies CSARDIEGKSNEQYF.